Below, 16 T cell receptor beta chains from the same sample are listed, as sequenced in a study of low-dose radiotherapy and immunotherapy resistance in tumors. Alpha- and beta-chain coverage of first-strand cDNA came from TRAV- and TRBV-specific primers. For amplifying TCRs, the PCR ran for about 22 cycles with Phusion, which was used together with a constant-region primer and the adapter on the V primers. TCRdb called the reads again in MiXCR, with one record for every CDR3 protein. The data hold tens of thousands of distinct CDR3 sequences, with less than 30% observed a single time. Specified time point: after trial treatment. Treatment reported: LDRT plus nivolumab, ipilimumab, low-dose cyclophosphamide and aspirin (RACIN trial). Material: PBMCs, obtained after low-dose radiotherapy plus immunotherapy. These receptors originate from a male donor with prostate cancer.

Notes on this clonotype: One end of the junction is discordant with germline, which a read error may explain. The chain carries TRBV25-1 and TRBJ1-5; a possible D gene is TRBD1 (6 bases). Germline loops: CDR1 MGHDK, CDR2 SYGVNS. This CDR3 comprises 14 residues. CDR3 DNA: TGTGCCAGCAGTATCCTATTACAGGGATCAGCCCCAGCATTT. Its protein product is CASSILLQGSAPAF.

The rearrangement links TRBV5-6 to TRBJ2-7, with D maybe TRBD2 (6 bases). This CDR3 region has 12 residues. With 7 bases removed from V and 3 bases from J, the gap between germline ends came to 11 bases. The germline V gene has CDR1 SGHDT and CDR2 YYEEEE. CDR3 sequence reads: CASHRESYEQYF. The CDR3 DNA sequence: TGTGCCAGCCACCGGGAGAGCTACGAGCAGTACTTC.

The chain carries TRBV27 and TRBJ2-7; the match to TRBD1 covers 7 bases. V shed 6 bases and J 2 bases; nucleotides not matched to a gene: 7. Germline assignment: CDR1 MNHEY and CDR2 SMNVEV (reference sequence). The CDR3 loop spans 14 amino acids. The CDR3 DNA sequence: TGTGCCAGCAGGAGGCAAGGGGGCCCCTACGAGCAGTACTTC. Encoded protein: CASRRQGGPYEQYF.

CDR3 in DNA: TGTGCCAGCAGCATCGGGGGTTACAATGAGCAGTTCTTC. This gives the protein CASSIGGYNEQFF. The chain couples TRBV11-2 to TRBJ2-1; D possibly corresponds to TRBD2 (6 bases). The V end lost 5 bases, the J end lost 4 bases, and 9 bases lay between the germline ends. CDR3 length: 13 amino acids. Germline V gene data show CDR1 as SGHAT and CDR2 as FQNNGV. Looking up the rest from reference TRBV11-2 and TRBJ2-1 gives the full variable domain: EAGVAQSPRYKIIEKRQSVAFWCNPISGHATLYWYQQILGQGPKLLIQFQNNGVVDDSQLPKDRFSAERLKGVDSTLKIQPAKLEDSAVYLCASSIGGYNEQFFGPGTRLTVL.

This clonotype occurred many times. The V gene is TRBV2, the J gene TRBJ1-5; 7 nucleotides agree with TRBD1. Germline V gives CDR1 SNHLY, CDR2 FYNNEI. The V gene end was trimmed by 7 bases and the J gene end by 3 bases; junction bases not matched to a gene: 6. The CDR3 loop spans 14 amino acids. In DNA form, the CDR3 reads TGTGCCAGCAAGATCGACAGGGTCAATCAGCCCCAGCATTTT. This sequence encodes CASKIDRVNQPQHF.

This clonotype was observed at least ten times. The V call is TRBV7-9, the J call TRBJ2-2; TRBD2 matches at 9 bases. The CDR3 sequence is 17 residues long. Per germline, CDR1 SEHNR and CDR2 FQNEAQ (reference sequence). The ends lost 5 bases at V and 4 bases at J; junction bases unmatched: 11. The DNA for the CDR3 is TGTGCCAGCAGCCCTTCTCGGGCTAGCGGGGTCACCGGGGAGCTGTTTTTT. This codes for CASSPSRASGVTGELFF.

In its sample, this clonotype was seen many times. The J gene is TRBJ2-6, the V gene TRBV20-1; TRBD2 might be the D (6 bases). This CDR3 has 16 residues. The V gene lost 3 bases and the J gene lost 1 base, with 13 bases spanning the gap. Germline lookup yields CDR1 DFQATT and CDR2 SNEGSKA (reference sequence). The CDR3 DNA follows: TGCAGTGCTAGGCGGCCAGGGAGGTCTGGGGCCAACGTCCTGACTTTC. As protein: CSARRPGRSGANVLTF.

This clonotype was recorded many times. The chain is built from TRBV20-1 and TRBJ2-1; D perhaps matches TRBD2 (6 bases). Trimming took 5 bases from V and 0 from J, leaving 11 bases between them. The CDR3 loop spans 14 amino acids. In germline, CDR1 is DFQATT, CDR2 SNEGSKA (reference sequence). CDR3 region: CSAHPGGSYNEQFF. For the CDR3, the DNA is TGCAGTGCTCACCCCGGGGGCTCCTACAATGAGCAGTTCTTC.

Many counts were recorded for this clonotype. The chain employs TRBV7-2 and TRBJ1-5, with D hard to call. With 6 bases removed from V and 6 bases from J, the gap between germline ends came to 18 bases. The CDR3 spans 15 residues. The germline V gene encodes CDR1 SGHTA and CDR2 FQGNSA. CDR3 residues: CASRPGLGTGQPQHF. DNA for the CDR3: TGTGCCAGCAGGCCAGGACTTGGTACTGGTCAGCCCCAGCATTTT.

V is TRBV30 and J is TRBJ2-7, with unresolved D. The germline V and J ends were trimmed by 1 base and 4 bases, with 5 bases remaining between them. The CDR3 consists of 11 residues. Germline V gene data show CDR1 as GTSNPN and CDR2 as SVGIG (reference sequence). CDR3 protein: CAWSAGYEQYF. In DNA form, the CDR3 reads TGTGCCTGGAGTGCCGGTTACGAGCAGTACTTC.

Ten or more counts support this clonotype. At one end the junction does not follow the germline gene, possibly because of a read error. The CDR3 sequence: CAISDGSTDTQYF. CDR3 bases: TGTGCCATCAGCGACGGAAGCACAGATACGCAGTATTTT. The chain recombines TRBV10-2 with TRBJ2-3; the D is unclear. The CDR3 length is 13 residues. Germline assignment: CDR1 WSHSY and CDR2 SAAADI.

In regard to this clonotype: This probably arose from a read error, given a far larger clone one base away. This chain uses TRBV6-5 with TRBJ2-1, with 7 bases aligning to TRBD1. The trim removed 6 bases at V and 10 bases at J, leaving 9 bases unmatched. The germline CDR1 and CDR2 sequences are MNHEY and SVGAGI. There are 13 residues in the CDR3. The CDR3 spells CASRTQGSYEQFF. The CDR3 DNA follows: TGTGCCAGCAGGACACAGGGGTCCTACGAGCAGTTCTTC.

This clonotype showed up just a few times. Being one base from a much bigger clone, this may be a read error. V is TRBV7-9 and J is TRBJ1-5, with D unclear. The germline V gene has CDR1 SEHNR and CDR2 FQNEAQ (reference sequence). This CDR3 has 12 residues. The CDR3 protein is CASSTSYQPQLF. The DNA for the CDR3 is TGTGCCAGCAGCACCAGCTATCAGCCCCAGCTTTTT.

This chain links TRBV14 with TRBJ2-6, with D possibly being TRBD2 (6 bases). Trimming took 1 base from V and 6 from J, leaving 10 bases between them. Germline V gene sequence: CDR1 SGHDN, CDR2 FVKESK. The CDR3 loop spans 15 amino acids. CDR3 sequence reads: CASSQGGGMANVLTF. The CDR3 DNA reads TGTGCCAGCAGCCAAGGTGGAGGGATGGCCAACGTCCTGACTTTC.

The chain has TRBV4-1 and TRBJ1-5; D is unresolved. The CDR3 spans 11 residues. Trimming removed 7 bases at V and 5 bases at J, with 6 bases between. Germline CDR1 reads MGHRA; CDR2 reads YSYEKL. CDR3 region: CASMVDQPQHF. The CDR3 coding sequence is TGCGCCAGCATGGTTGATCAGCCCCAGCATTTT.

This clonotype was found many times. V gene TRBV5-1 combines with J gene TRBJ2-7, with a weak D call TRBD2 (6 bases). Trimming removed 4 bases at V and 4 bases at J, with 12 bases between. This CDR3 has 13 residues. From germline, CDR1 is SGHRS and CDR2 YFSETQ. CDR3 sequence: CASSRTGEYEQYF. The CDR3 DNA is TGCGCCAGCAGCAGGACGGGGGAATACGAGCAGTACTTC.